Here is one T cell receptor beta chain with its context. The target antigen is unknown. Amplification used 60 Vbeta primers and 13 Jbeta primers. The protocol was immunoSEQ multiplex PCR, while the TCRdb copy is restricted to in-frame clones and leaves out a portion. The sample lists about 120,000 clones; more than 70% were seen once. The V gene's germline CDR1 is LNHDA and CDR2 SQIVND (reference sequence). The CDR3 sequence is 16 residues long. V dropped 2 bases and J dropped 0; count of bases not matched to a gene: 4. This sample stems from a study of cytomegalovirus exposure and HLA in healthy donors. Notes on the study in general: High specificity and sensitivity for cytomegalovirus status were reported for the classifier.

Participants comprised healthy donors of bone marrow. The V and J genes are TRBV19 and TRBJ1-3, with 7 bases lining up with TRBD1. The sample consisted of PBMCs. The sequence was collected from a man over 45 in good health and CMV-seronegative. The DNA for the CDR3 is TGTGCCAGTAGTATAAACCGGGACAGCTCTGGAAACACCATATATTTT. It encodes CASSINRDSSGNTIYF. Full variable domain (outside the CDR3, taken from reference TRBV19 and TRBJ1-3): DGGITQSPKYLFRKEGQNVTLSCEQNLNHDAMYWYRQDPGQGLRLIYYSQIVNDFQKGDIAEGYSVSREKKESFPLTVTSAQKNPTAFYLCASSINRDSSGNTIYFGEGSWLTVV.